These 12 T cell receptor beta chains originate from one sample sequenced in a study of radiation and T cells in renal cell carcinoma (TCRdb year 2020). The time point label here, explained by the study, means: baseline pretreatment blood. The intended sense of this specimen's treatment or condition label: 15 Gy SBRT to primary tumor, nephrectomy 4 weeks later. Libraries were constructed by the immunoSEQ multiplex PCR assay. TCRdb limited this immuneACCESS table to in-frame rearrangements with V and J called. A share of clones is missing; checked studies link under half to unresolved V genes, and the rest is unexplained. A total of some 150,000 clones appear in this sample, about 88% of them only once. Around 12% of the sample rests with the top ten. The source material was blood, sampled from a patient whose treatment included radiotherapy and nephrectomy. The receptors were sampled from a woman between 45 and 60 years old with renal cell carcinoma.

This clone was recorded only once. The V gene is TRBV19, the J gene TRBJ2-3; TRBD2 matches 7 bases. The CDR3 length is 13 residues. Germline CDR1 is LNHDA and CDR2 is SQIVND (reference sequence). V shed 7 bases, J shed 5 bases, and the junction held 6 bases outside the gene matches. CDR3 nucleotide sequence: TGTGCCAGTAATAGACTAGCAGTAGATACGCAGTATTTT. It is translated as CASNRLAVDTQYF.

The CDR3 reads CASSFGTSRETQYF. DNA of the CDR3: TGTGCCAGCAGCTTTGGGACTAGTCGGGAGACCCAGTACTTC. The rearrangement links TRBV7-2 to TRBJ2-5; the match to TRBD2 covers 8 bases. Germline values: CDR1 SGHTA, CDR2 FQGNSA. The CDR3 totals 14 residues. Germline trimming cut 3 bases from V and 5 bases from J; bases unmatched to any gene: 5.

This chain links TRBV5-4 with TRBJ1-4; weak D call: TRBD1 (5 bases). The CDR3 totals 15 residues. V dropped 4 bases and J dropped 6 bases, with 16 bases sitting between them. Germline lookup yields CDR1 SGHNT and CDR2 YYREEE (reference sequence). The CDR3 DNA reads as TGTGCCAGCAGCCCGGACCCGGGGGTCGATGAAAAACTGTTTTTT. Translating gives CASSPDPGVDEKLFF.

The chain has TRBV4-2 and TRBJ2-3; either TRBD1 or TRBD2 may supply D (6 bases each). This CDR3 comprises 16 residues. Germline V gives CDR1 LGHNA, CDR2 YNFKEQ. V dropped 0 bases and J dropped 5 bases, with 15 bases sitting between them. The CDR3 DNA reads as TGTGCCAGCAGCCAAGACCCCCCGGGGGCGGGAGATACGCAGTATTTT. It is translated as CASSQDPPGAGDTQYF.

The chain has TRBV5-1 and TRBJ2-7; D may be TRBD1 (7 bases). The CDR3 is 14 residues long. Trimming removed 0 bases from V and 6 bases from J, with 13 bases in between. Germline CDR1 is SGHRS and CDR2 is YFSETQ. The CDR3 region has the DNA TGCGCCAGCAGCTTGGCAGGGGGGTCTCTCGAGCAGTACTTC. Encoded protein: CASSLAGGSLEQYF.

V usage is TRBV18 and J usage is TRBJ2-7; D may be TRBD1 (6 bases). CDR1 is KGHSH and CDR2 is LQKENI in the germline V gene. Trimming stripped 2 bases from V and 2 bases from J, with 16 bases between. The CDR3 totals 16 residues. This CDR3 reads CASSPKERTGTYEQYF. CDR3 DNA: TGTGCCAGCTCACCAAAGGAGCGTACAGGGACCTACGAGCAGTACTTC.

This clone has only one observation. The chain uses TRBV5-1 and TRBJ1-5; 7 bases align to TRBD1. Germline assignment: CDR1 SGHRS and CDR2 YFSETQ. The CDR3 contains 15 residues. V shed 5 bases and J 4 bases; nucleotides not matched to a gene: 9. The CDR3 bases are TGCGCCAGCAGTCCCCGGACAGGCGGTAATCAGCCCCAGCATTTT. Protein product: CASSPRTGGNQPQHF.

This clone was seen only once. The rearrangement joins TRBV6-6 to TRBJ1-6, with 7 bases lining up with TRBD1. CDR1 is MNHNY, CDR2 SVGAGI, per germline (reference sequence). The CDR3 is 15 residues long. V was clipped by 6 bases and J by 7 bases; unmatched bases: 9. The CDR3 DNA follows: TGTGCCAGCAGCCCCCCTGACAGGGCCAATTCACCCCTCCACTTT. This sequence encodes CASSPPDRANSPLHF.

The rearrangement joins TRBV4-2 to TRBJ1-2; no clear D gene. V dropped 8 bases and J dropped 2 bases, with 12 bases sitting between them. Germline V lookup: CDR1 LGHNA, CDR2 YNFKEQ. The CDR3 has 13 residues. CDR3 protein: CASEVSRNYGYTF. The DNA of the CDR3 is TGTGCCAGCGAAGTCTCCAGGAACTATGGCTACACCTTC.

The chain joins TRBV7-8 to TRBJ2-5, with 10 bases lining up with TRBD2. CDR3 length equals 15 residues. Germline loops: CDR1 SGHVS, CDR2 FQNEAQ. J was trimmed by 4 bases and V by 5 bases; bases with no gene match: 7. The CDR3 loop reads CASSPSGLALETQYF. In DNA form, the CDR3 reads TGTGCCAGCAGCCCCTCGGGACTAGCGTTAGAGACCCAGTACTTC.

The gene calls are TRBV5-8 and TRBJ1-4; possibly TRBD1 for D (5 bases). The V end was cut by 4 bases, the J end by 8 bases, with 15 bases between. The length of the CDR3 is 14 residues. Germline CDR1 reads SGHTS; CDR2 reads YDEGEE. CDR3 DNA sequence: TGTGCCAGCAGCCCCGGGACGGTCGACGAAAAACTGTTTTTT. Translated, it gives CASSPGTVDEKLFF.

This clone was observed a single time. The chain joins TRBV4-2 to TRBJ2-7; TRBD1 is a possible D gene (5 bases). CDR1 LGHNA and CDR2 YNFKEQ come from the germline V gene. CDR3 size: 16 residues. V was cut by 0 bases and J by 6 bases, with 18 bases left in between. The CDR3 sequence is CASSQEVRGYPSEQYF. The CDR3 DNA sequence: TGTGCCAGCAGCCAAGAGGTTAGGGGTTACCCCTCCGAGCAGTACTTC.